The next 28 T cell receptor beta chains were all read from a single sample in a study of T-cell reconstitution after alpha-beta-depleted transplantation in children. The TCRbeta library was prepared with unique molecular identifiers. TCRdb itself ran the PCR reads through MiXCR, one entry per CDR3 protein. The data show about 98,000 distinct CDR3 sequences, 20% to 25% seen once. The source was PBMCs, collected before TCRalphabeta/CD19-depleted stem cell transplant. The receptors shown here come from a boy under 10 years old with acute lymphoblastic leukemia, due to receive a stem cell transplant.

This clonotype appeared a few times. The V gene is TRBV28, the J gene TRBJ2-1, with D perhaps matching TRBD1 (6 bases). V lost 5 bases and J lost 8, with 19 bases in between. The CDR3 is made up of 15 amino acids. Germline V gives CDR1 MDHEN, CDR2 SYDVKM. The CDR3 is CASSPRGTGIDEQFF. The CDR3 DNA is TGTGCCAGCAGTCCCAGAGGAACAGGGATCGATGAGCAGTTCTTC.

In DNA, the CDR3 is TGTGCCAGCAGCGTCGGACCGGGAGCAGGGACCCAGTACTTC. Translated: CASSVGPGAGTQYF. This chain links TRBV7-9 with TRBJ2-5, with D possibly TRBD2 on 6 matching bases. V shed 5 bases and J shed 7 bases, with 17 bases lying between them. Germline CDR1 is SEHNR and CDR2 is FQNEAQ (reference sequence). The length of the CDR3 is 14 residues.

This clonotype occurred a few times. This chain connects TRBV28 to TRBJ2-7; possible D gene TRBD2, 6 bases. Trimming cost V 1 base and J 2 bases, with 12 bases left between them. The CDR3 spans 15 residues. Germline assignment: CDR1 MDHEN and CDR2 SYDVKM. Here the CDR3 reads CASSLSGTLPYEQYF. CDR3 bases: TGTGCCAGCAGTTTATCGGGGACTCTGCCCTACGAGCAGTACTTC.

This chain joins TRBV6-1 and TRBJ2-7, with 9 bases that match TRBD2. Germline V gene sequence: CDR1 MNHNS, CDR2 SASEGT. CDR3 size: 13 residues. J was trimmed by 3 bases and V by 6 bases; bases with no gene match: 3. CDR3 residues: CASRRTSDYEQYF. Here the CDR3 DNA reads TGTGCCAGCAGAAGGACTAGCGACTACGAGCAGTACTTC.

This clonotype was recorded a few times. This rearrangement joins TRBV28 to TRBJ2-4; D gene unclear. V lost 3 bases, J lost 0 bases, and 6 bases lay in between. From germline, CDR1 is MDHEN and CDR2 SYDVKM. This CDR3 region has 14 residues. The CDR3 spells CASSLTVAKNIQYF. The CDR3 DNA reads TGTGCCAGCAGTTTGACGGTAGCCAAAAACATTCAGTACTTC.

The genes are TRBV20-1 and TRBJ2-5; D perhaps matches TRBD2 (6 bases). Germline CDR1 and CDR2: DFQATT and SNEGSKA (reference sequence). The length of the CDR3 is 17 residues. V shed 0 bases and J shed 5 bases, with 22 bases lying between them. The CDR3 sequence is CSARDAGLGRRGETQYF. The CDR3 DNA sequence: TGCAGTGCTAGAGACGCGGGGCTCGGGCGGAGAGGCGAGACCCAGTACTTC.

This chain joins TRBV9 and TRBJ2-7; 7 bases line up with TRBD1. With 2 bases clipped from V and 5 bases from J, the junction kept 7 bases outside the gene matches. Germline V gene lookup returns CDR1 SGDLS and CDR2 YYNGEE. The CDR3 consists of 14 residues. The CDR3 DNA is TGTGCCAGCAGCGTCGGGGACAGTCCCGACGAGCAGTACTTC. Translated, it gives CASSVGDSPDEQYF.

V gene TRBV11-2 combines with J gene TRBJ1-1; D uncertain. Germline V gene lookup returns CDR1 SGHAT and CDR2 FQNNGV. Trimming pared 3 bases from V and 3 bases from J, leaving 11 bases between. The CDR3 is made up of 14 amino acids. This chain's CDR3 is CASSLSNPHTEAFF. In DNA, the CDR3 is TGTGCCAGCAGCTTGTCCAACCCCCACACTGAAGCTTTCTTT.

The genes are TRBV5-1 and TRBJ2-1, with D unresolved. Germline-derived CDR1 and CDR2 are SGHRS and YFSETQ. CDR3 length: 14 amino acids. V was pared by 1 base and J by 2 bases, with 7 bases between. This CDR3 is CASSLISTYNEQFF. The CDR3, as DNA: TGCGCCAGCAGCTTGATTAGCACCTACAATGAGCAGTTCTTC. Full variable domain (missing parts from reference TRBV5-1 and TRBJ2-1): KAGVTQTPRYLIKTRGQQVTLSCSPISGHRSVSWYQQTPGQGLQFLFEYFSETQRNKGNFPGRFSGRQFSNSRSEMNVSTLELGDSALYLCASSLISTYNEQFFGPGTRLTVL.

V gene TRBV5-1 combines with J gene TRBJ2-1, with 7 positions matching TRBD2. The germline gives CDR1 SGHRS, CDR2 YFSETQ. The V segment lost 4 bases and the J segment 5 bases; nucleotides outside the gene matches: 9. The CDR3 is 15 residues long. For the CDR3, the DNA is TGCGCCAGCAGCCAGTGGCCCGGGACTAACAATGAGCAGTTCTTC. Its protein product is CASSQWPGTNNEQFF.

This clonotype has just a few counts. The rearrangement uses TRBV6-2 or TRBV6-3 and TRBJ2-1; D tentatively fits TRBD1 or TRBD2 (6 bases each). The CDR3 has 13 amino acids. Looked up from germline, CDR1 is MNHEY and CDR2 is SVGEGT. CDR3 nucleotides: TGTGCTACGACGCGGAGGGGGAACAATGAGCAGTTCTTC. This gives the protein CATTRRGNNEQFF.

This clonotype was seen a handful of times. The chain joins TRBV7-3 to TRBJ2-2; no clear D. CDR1 SGHTA and CDR2 FQGTGA come from the germline V gene. V was clipped by 5 bases and J by 2 bases, with 15 bases between them. CDR3 size: 16 residues. In DNA form, the CDR3 reads TGTGCCAGCAGCCCCGGCCTCCGCGGTAACACCGGGGAGCTGTTTTTT. This codes for CASSPGLRGNTGELFF. The full variable domain, completed using reference TRBV7-3 and TRBJ2-2, is GAGVSQTPSNKVTEKGKYVELRCDPISGHTALYWYRQSLGQGPEFLIYFQGTGAADDSGLPNDRFFAVRPEGSVSTLKIQRTERGDSAVYLCASSPGLRGNTGELFFGEGSRLTVL.

This clonotype was detected only a few times. This chain connects TRBV29-1 to TRBJ2-7, with D perhaps matching TRBD2 (6 bases). V was pared by 4 bases and J by 0 bases, with 16 bases between. This CDR3 region has 15 residues. CDR1 is SQVTM, CDR2 ANQGSEA, per germline. The CDR3: CSVAGTEGNSYEQYF. In nucleotides, the CDR3 is TGCAGCGTTGCGGGGACGGAGGGGAACTCCTACGAGCAGTACTTC.

This clonotype has a handful of counts. The rearrangement uses TRBV27 and TRBJ2-1; 7 bases are a match to TRBD1. Looked up from germline, CDR1 is MNHEY and CDR2 is SMNVEV (reference sequence). The CDR3 runs to 14 residues. Trimming removed 6 bases from V and 3 bases from J; junction bases left unmatched: 5. The CDR3 nucleotides read TGTGCCAGCAGCCCGGGACAGCGCTACAATGAGCAGTTCTTC. Translation gives CASSPGQRYNEQFF.

This clonotype occurred a few times. This chain connects TRBV28 to TRBJ2-7; tentative D call: TRBD1 (5 bases). CDR3 length equals 15 residues. V shed 7 bases and J shed 7 bases, with 23 bases lying between them. Germline V gives CDR1 MDHEN, CDR2 SYDVKM. The CDR3 loop is CASTQGAGRAWEQYF. The CDR3 DNA reads as TGTGCCAGCACCCAAGGGGCAGGTAGGGCTTGGGAGCAGTACTTC.

This clonotype was recorded at least ten times. The chain combines TRBV5-1 with TRBJ2-1, with D maybe TRBD2 (6 bases). Germline V gives CDR1 SGHRS, CDR2 YFSETQ. Between the trimmed V and J ends, which lost 5 bases and 5 bases, there was a span of 26 bases. The CDR3 has 18 amino acids. The CDR3 spells CASSSAFSGGASDNEQFF. The CDR3 DNA sequence: TGCGCCAGCAGTTCCGCCTTTAGCGGAGGGGCCTCGGACAATGAGCAGTTCTTC.

In this sample, this clonotype turned up a few times. The rearrangement uses TRBV9 and TRBJ2-3; TRBD1 or TRBD2 may be the D gene (5 bases each). The CDR3 totals 13 residues. Trimming stripped 0 bases from V and 12 bases from J, with 14 bases between. Germline lookup yields CDR1 SGDLS and CDR2 YYNGEE. The CDR3 DNA is TGTGCCAGCAGCGTAGATTACCGGGACCTCCAGTATTTT. It codes for CASSVDYRDLQYF.

This clonotype was detected a few times. The V gene is TRBV7-8, the J gene TRBJ1-3; D is unresolved. Germline-derived CDR1 and CDR2 are SGHVS and FQNEAQ. V was shortened by 6 bases and J by 0 bases, with 6 bases between the two germline ends. This CDR3 spans 13 amino acids. In DNA, the CDR3 is TGTGCCAGCAGGTCTCACTCTGGAAACACCATATATTTT. Translated: CASRSHSGNTIYF.

Only a few counts were recorded for this clonotype. V and J are TRBV18 and TRBJ1-1; no clear D gene. V lost 6 bases and J lost 2, with 16 bases in between. This CDR3 contains 15 residues. Looked up from germline, CDR1 is KGHSH and CDR2 is LQKENI. The CDR3 here is CASSTTEGRNTEAFF. The CDR3 nucleotides are TGTGCCAGCTCTACTACAGAGGGCCGAAACACTGAAGCTTTCTTT.

This clonotype appeared many times. The chain links TRBV20-1 to TRBJ2-4, with D possibly being TRBD2 (5 bases). This CDR3 spans 13 amino acids. Per germline, CDR1 DFQATT and CDR2 SNEGSKA (reference sequence). V was clipped by 0 bases and J by 15 bases, with 18 bases between them. CDR3 DNA sequence: TGCAGTGCTAGAGATCGGACGGAGGTTGGTCCGTACTTC. Its translation: CSARDRTEVGPYF.

The chain is built from TRBV12-3 or TRBV12-4 and TRBJ2-7; TRBD2 aligns across 7 bases. The ends lost 5 bases at V and 0 bases at J; junction bases unmatched: 10. The CDR3 is made up of 16 amino acids. As DNA, the CDR3 is TGTGCCAGCAGTCCGCGTCAAGCGGGGACCTCCTACGAGCAGTACTTC. Translation: CASSPRQAGTSYEQYF.

This chain uses TRBV6-5 with TRBJ2-7; maybe TRBD2 (6 bases). V dropped 8 bases and J dropped 11 bases, with 16 bases sitting between them. Germline lookup yields CDR1 MNHEY and CDR2 SVGAGI. The CDR3 is 11 residues long. DNA for the CDR3: TGTGCCAGCGGGGGTGACTGGGGGGAGTACTTC. Its translation is CASGGDWGEYF.

This clonotype occurred many times. The chain recombines TRBV5-1 with TRBJ1-2; D uncertain. CDR3 size: 16 residues. The germline V gene encodes CDR1 SGHRS and CDR2 YFSETQ. Trimming took 4 bases from V and 8 from J, leaving 24 bases between them. This CDR3 is CASSQEQSSKLGGYTF. The CDR3 DNA is TGCGCCAGCAGCCAGGAACAGTCTAGTAAACTAGGGGGCTACACCTTC. Full variable domain (remainder filled in from reference TRBV5-1 and TRBJ1-2): KAGVTQTPRYLIKTRGQQVTLSCSPISGHRSVSWYQQTPGQGLQFLFEYFSETQRNKGNFPGRFSGRQFSNSRSEMNVSTLELGDSALYLCASSQEQSSKLGGYTFGSGTRLTVV.

The V call is TRBV28, the J call TRBJ2-5; D tentatively fits TRBD1 or TRBD2 (5 bases each). V lost 6 bases, J lost 0 bases, and 14 bases lay in between. Looked up from germline, CDR1 is MDHEN and CDR2 is SYDVKM. The CDR3 runs to 15 residues. Here the CDR3 DNA reads TGTGCCAGCAGCACTTGGGACCGTTACCAAGAGACCCAGTACTTC. The encoded protein is CASSTWDRYQETQYF.

J is TRBJ2-6 and V is TRBV11-2; 9 positions match TRBD1. The CDR3 has 20 amino acids. Trimming took 5 bases from V and 0 from J; bases not matched to a gene: 14. Germline CDR1 SGHAT, CDR2 FQNNGV. This CDR3 reads CASSPLGFGTGRSGANVLTF. The CDR3 DNA reads as TGTGCCAGCAGCCCCCTTGGTTTTGGGACAGGGCGCTCTGGGGCCAACGTCCTGACTTTC.

Comment on this clonotype: Just one base apart from a much larger clone, this may be a read error. The chain joins TRBV10-3 to TRBJ2-7, with 7 bases fitting TRBD2. The J call may be wrong; the DNA end is better matched by TRBJ2-1. This CDR3 has 13 amino acids. CDR1 is ENHRY, CDR2 SYGVKD, per germline. This CDR3 is CAISSGGAYEQFF. CDR3 coding DNA: TGTGCCATCTCTAGCGGAGGGGCCTACGAGCAGTTCTTC.

This clonotype has a handful of counts. V usage is TRBV20-1 and J usage is TRBJ2-3, with D possibly being TRBD1 or TRBD2 (6 bases each). V was trimmed by 6 bases and J by 6 bases, leaving 22 bases between them. Germline V gives CDR1 DFQATT, CDR2 SNEGSKA (reference sequence). CDR3 length equals 15 residues. CDR3 coding DNA: TGCAGTGCCGCGAACAGCGGAGGGGGGCGGGATACGCAGTATTTT. Protein product: CSAANSGGGRDTQYF.

The DNA of the CDR3 is TGTGCCAGCTCATCCGGGGGGGGCAATCAGCCCCAGCATTTT. It translates to CASSSGGGNQPQHF. The chain joins TRBV18 to TRBJ1-5; D possibly corresponds to TRBD1 (5 bases). The CDR3 has 14 residues. V lost 5 bases, J lost 2 bases, and 10 bases lay in between. Germline V gene sequence: CDR1 KGHSH, CDR2 LQKENI.